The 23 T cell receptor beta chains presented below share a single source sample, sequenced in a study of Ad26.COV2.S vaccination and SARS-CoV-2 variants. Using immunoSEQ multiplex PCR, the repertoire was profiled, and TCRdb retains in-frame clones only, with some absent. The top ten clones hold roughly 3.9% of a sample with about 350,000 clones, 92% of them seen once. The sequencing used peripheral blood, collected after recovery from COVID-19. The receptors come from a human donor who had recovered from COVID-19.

The CDR3 nucleotides read TGTGCCAGCAGCGCGGACAGGGCTGGAAACACCATATATTTT. Its translation: CASSADRAGNTIYF. The chain couples TRBV11-2 to TRBJ1-3; TRBD1 aligns across 8 bases. This CDR3 contains 14 residues. The V gene's germline CDR1 is SGHAT and CDR2 FQNNGV. Unmatched junction bases numbered 2, after V lost 5 bases and J lost 2 bases.

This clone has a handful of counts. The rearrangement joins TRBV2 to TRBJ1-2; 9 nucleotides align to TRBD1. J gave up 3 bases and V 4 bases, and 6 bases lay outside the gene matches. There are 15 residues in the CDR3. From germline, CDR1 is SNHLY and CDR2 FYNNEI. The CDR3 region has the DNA TGTGCCAGCAGTGCCTCGCGGACAGGGGACTATGGCTACACCTTC. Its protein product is CASSASRTGDYGYTF.

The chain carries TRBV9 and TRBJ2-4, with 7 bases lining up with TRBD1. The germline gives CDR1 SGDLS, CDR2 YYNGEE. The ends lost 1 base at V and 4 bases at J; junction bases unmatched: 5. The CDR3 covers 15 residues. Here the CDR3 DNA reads TGTGCCAGCAGCGTATTTGGGACAGCTAAAAACATTCAGTACTTC. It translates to CASSVFGTAKNIQYF.

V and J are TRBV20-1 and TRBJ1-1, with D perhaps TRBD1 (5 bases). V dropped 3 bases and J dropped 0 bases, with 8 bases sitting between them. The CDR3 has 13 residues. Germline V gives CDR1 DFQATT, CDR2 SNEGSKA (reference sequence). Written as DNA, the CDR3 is TGCAGTGCTAGTTGGGGCATGAACACTGAAGCTTTCTTT. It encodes CSASWGMNTEAFF.

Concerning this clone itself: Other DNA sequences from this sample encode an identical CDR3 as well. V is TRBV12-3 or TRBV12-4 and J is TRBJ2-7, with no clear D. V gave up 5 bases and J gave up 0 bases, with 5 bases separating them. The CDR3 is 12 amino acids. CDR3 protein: CASSPNSYEQYF. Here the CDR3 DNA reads TGTGCCAGCAGTCCGAACTCCTACGAGCAGTACTTC.

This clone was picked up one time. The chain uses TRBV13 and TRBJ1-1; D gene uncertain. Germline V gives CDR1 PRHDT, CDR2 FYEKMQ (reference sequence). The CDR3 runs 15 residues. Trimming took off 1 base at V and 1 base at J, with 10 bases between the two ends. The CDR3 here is CASSLVGQPNTEAFF. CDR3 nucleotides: TGTGCCAGCAGCTTAGTCGGGCAGCCGAACACTGAAGCTTTCTTT.

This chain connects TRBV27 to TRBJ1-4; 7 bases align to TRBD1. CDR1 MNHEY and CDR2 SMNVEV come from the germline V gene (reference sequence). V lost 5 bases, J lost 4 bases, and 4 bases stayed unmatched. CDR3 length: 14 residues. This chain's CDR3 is CASSPRDSNEKLFF. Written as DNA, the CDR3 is TGTGCCAGCAGTCCTAGGGACAGTAATGAAAAACTGTTTTTT. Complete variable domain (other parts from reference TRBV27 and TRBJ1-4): EAQVTQNPRYLITVTGKKLTVTCSQNMNHEYMSWYRQDPGLGLRQIYYSMNVEVTDKGDVPEGYKVSRKEKRNFPLILESPSPNQTSLYFCASSPRDSNEKLFFGSGTQLSVL.

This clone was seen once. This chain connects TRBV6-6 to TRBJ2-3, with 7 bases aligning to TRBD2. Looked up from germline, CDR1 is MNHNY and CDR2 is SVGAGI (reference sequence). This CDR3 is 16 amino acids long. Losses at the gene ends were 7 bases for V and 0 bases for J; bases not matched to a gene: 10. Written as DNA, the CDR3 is TGTGCCAGCAAAACAGAAGCGGGGAGAAGCACAGATACGCAGTATTTT. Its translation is CASKTEAGRSTDTQYF.

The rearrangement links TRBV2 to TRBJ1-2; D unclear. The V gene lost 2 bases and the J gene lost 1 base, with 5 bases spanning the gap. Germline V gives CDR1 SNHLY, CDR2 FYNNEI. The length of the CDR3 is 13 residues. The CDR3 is CASSENINYGYTF. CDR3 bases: TGTGCCAGCAGTGAAAACATTAACTATGGCTACACCTTC.

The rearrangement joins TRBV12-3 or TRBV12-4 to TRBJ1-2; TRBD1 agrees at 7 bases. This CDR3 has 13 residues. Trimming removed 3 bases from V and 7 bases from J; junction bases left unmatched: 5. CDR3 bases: TGTGCCAGCAGTTTCGAGGGGGCAGGTGGCTACACCTTC. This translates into CASSFEGAGGYTF.

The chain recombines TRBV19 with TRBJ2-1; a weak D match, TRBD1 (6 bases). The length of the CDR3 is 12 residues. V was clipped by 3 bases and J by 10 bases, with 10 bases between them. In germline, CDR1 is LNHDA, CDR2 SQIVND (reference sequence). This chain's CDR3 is CASSMRTDEQFF. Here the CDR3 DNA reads TGTGCCAGTAGTATGCGGACAGACGAGCAGTTCTTC.

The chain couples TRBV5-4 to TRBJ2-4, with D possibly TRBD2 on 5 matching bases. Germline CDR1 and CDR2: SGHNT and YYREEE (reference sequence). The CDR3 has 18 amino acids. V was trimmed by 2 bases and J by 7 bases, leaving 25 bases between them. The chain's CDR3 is CASSFSPRGGLVGNIQYF. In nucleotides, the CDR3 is TGTGCCAGCAGCTTTTCCCCAAGAGGCGGGTTAGTAGGCAACATTCAGTACTTC.

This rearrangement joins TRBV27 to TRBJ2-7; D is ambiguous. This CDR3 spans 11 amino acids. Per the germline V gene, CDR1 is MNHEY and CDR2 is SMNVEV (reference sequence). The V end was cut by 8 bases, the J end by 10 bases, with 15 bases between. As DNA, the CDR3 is TGTGCCAGCGGGTTGAGTGCAATACAGTACTTC. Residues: CASGLSAIQYF.

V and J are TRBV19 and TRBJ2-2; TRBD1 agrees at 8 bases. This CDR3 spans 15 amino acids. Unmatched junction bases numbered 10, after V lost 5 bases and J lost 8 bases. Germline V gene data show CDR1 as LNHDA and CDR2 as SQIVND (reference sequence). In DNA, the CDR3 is TGTGCCAGTAGTTTAAGGGACAGGTTCAGGGGGGAGCTGTTTTTT. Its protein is CASSLRDRFRGELFF.

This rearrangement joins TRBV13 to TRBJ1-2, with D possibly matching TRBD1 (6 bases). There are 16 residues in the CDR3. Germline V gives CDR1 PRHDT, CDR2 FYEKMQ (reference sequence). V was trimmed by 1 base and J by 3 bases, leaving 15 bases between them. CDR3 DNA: TGTGCCAGCAGCTTAGACACCGCGGGGGCCGACTATGGCTACACCTTC. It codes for CASSLDTAGADYGYTF.

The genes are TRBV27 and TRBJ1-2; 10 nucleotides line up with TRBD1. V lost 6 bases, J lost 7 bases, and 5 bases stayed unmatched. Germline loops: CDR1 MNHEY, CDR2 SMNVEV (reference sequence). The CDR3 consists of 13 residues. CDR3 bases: TGTGCCAGCAGCCCGACAGGGGGCGTTGGCTACACCTTC. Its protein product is CASSPTGGVGYTF.

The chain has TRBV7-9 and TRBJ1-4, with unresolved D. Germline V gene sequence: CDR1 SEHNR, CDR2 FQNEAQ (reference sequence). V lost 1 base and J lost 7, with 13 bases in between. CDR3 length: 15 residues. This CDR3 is CASSLEPSRGEKLFF. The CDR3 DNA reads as TGTGCCAGCAGCTTAGAGCCCTCGCGAGGTGAAAAACTGTTTTTT.

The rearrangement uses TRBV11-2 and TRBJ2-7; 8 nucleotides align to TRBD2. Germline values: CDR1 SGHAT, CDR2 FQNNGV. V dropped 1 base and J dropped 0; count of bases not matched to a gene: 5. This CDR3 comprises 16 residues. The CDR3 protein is CASSLGGAGVSYEQYF. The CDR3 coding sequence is TGTGCCAGCAGCTTAGGTGGAGCGGGGGTCTCCTACGAGCAGTACTTC.

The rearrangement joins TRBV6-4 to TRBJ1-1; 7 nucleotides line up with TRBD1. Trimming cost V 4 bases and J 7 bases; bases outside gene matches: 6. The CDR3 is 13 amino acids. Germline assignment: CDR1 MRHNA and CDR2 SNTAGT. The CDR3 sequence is CASSGQGGGEAFF. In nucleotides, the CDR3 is TGTGCCAGCAGTGGTCAGGGGGGTGGTGAAGCTTTCTTT.

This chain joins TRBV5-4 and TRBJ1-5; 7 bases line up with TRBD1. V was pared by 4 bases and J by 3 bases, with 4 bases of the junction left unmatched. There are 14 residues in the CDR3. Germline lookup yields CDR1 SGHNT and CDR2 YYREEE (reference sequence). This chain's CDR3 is CASSTGVSNQPQHF. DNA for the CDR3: TGTGCCAGCAGCACAGGGGTCTCCAATCAGCCCCAGCATTTT.

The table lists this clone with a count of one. The CDR3 coding sequence is TGTGCCAGCAGCTTCGAGGAGGGGACATATCAGCCCCAGCATTTT. The encoded protein is CASSFEEGTYQPQHF. V and J are TRBV7-2 and TRBJ1-5; tentatively, D is TRBD1 (6 bases). Trimming pared 3 bases from V and 5 bases from J, leaving 14 bases between. This CDR3 is built from 15 residues. CDR1 SGHTA and CDR2 FQGNSA come from the germline V gene.

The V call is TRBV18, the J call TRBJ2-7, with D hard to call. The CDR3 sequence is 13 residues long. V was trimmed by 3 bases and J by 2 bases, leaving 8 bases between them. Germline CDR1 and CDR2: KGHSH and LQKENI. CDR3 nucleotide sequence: TGTGCCAGCTCACCGAGCACCACCTACGAGCAGTACTTC. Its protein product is CASSPSTTYEQYF. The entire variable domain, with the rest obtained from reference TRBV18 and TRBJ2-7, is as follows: NAGVMQNPRHLVRRRGQEARLRCSPMKGHSHVYWYRQLPEEGLKFMVYLQKENIIDESGMPKERFSAEFPKEGPSILRIQQVVRGDSAAYFCASSPSTTYEQYFGPGTRLTVT.

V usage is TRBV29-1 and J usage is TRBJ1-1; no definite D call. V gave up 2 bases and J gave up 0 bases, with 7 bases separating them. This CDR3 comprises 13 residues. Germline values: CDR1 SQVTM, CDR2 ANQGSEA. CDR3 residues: CSVEPRVNTEAFF. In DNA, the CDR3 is TGCAGCGTTGAACCACGGGTGAACACTGAAGCTTTCTTT.